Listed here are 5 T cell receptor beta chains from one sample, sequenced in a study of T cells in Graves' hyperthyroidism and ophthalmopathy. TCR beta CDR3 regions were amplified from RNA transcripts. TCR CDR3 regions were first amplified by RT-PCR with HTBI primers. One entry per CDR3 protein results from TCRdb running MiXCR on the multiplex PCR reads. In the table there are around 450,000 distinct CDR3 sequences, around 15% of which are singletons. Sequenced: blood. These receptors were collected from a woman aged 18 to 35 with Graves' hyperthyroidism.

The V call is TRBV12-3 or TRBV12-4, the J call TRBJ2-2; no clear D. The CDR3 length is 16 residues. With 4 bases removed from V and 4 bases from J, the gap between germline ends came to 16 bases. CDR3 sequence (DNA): TGTGCCAGCAGTTCCCTGGGCCAGATGGGCACCGGGGAGCTGTTTTTT. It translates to CASSSLGQMGTGELFF.

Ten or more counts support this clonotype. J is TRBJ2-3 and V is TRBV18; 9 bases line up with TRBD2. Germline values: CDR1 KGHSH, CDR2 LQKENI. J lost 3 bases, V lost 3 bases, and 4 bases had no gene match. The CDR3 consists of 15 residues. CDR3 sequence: CASSPSAGGTDTQYF. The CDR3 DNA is TGTGCCAGCTCACCTTCAGCGGGAGGAACAGATACGCAGTATTTT.

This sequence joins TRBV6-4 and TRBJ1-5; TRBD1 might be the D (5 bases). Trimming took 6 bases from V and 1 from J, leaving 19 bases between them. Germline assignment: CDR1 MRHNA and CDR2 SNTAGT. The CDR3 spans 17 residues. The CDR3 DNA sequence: TGTGCCAGCAGCCCAGGGTATTATGTAGACAGCAATCAGCCCCAGCATTTT. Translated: CASSPGYYVDSNQPQHF.

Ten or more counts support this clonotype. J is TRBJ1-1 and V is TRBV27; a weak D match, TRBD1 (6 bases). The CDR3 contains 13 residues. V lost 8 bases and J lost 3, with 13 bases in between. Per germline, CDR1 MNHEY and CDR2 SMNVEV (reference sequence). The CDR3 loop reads CASRTDLHTEAFF. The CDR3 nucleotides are TGTGCCAGCCGGACAGATCTCCACACTGAAGCTTTCTTT.

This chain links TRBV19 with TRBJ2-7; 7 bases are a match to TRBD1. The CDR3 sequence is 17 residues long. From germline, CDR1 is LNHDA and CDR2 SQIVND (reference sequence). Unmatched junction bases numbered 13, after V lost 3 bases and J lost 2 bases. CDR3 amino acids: CASSMKTGTASTYEQYF. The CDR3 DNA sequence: TGTGCCAGTAGTATGAAAACCGGGACAGCTAGTACCTACGAGCAGTACTTC.